This T cell receptor (beta chain) was captured in a study of blood T cell repertoires in COVID-19 (TCRdb year 2020). Background on the whole study: Samples from collaborators originated in the United States, Italy and Spain and spanned both the acute and convalescent phases of COVID-19. The prospective study material was composed of cDNA or gDNA derived from T cells, B-cell-depleted T cells, or PBMCs. Deeply sampled blood TCRbeta repertoires from subjects exposed to, actively infected with, or recovered from COVID-19 were included in the dataset. The repertoires were made available in a free public database intended to serve as a resource for research on the immune response to SARS-CoV-2. The samples were drawn from the first 160 participants of the ongoing ImmuneRACE study and from 1,254 subjects provided by 6 global collaborators. A de-identified subject ID, COVID-19 status, age in years and sex were almost always included in the sample metadata. Where available, HLA class I and class II types were taken from metadata supplied by the sample provider and were not determined by assay-based typing. The investigation overall reported the following: The quantity of clinical and demographic metadata differed by source and by participant and was supplied without curation.

Relative to germline, V is missing 6 bases and J is missing 8 bases, with 10 bases of the junction outside any gene match. The CDR3 covers 14 residues, taking in both the cysteine and the phenylalanine. The sequence is cut down to CDR3 DNA, 42 bases in frame from base 1. Reading the germline V gene gives CDR1 MGHDK and CDR2 SYGVNS. TCRbeta CDR3 regions were amplified from genomic DNA by means of the immunoSEQ Assay, a bias-controlled multiplex PCR. The published analysis was carried out like this. The number of nucleated cells in each sample was estimated from the amplification of reference gene primers within the assay. To quantify the absolute abundance of each unique TCRbeta CDR3 rearrangement, sequence reads were collapsed and filtered. For each sample, productive Simpson clonality was calculated as the square root of Simpson's diversity index over productive rearrangements. TCRdb holds this immuneACCESS table with in-frame rearrangements only. Some clones are missing; in checked studies, unresolved V genes explain under half, and the rest has no known cause. The V and J calls and the clone size are those of that table, but D and trimming were determined from the DNA. The sample includes 250,000 to 350,000 clones, with approximately 90% observed a single time. Clones ranked in the top ten supply approximately 4% of the sample.

About this clone: The antigen this receptor binds is unknown. Base qualities are missing; no much larger clone stands one base away.

The collaborating institutions used their own protocols to collect whole blood in K2EDTA tubes. Collaborator samples were shipped for TCRbeta analysis as frozen whole blood, isolated PBMCs, or DNA extracted from either sample type. The chain was built from TRBV25-1 and TRBJ2-3, with 8 bases matching TRBD2. This receptor was obtained from a woman aged 50 to 65 with active or convalescent COVID-19. The sequenced material came from peripheral blood. CDR3 reads: CASRAAGAVGTQYF. The bases are TGTGCCAGCAGGGCAGCGGGAGCTGTTGGTACGCAGTATTTT.